The rows below give T cell receptor beta chains drawn from one sample of a study of shared clonotypes between healthy human individuals. The protocol was immunoSEQ multiplex PCR, while the TCRdb copy is restricted to in-frame clones and leaves out a portion. This table holds some 1,400,000 clones, roughly 96% found once. The sequenced sample consisted of naive CD4+ T cells sorted from blood. Source of these receptors: a man under 40 in good health. The conserved cysteine and the conserved F or W are not part of the CDR3 here. The order of the fields is V gene, J gene, CDR3 protein.

V: TRBV5-1; J: TRBJ1-1; CDR3: ASSLTTGANTEAF
V: TRBV21-1; J: TRBJ1-5; CDR3: ASSFHSGVGDQPQH
V: TRBV7-3; J: TRBJ2-1; CDR3: ASSLTGGTSSYNEQF
V: TRBV6-6; J: TRBJ2-7; CDR3: ASSARAYEQY
V: TRBV18; J: TRBJ2-1; CDR3: ASSPPGQDRWEQF
V: TRBV20-1; J: TRBJ2-5; CDR3: SGDRETQY
V: TRBV5-1; J: TRBJ2-3; CDR3: ASSLHTSGRGKTDTQY
V: TRBV28; J: TRBJ2-2; CDR3: ASDGYTGELF
V: TRBV5-4; J: TRBJ2-1; CDR3: ASSLFSGSSLGYNEQF
V: TRBV28; J: TRBJ1-5; CDR3: ASSSWDRDNQSQH
V: TRBV28; J: TRBJ1-5; CDR3: ASSSPSSLGGQAQH
V: TRBV11-2; J: TRBJ1-4; CDR3: ASSLGFSGNEKLF
V: TRBV23-1; J: TRBJ1-5; CDR3: ASSRFVGDRGDGNQPQH
V: TRBV29-1; J: TRBJ2-3; CDR3: SVEPLHSLSGTSTDTQY
V: TRBV6-1; J: TRBJ2-7; CDR3: ASGTAGSYEQY
V: TRBV2; J: TRBJ2-1; CDR3: ASSEVFQYNEQF
V: TRBV5-1; J: TRBJ2-2; CDR3: ASSPVEILHTGELF
V: TRBV4-2; J: TRBJ2-1; CDR3: ASSQDPRGGSSYNEQF
V: TRBV19; J: TRBJ1-2; CDR3: ASRRVANYGYT
V: TRBV5-4; J: TRBJ1-3; CDR3: ASREVSGNTIY
V: TRBV18; J: TRBJ1-4; CDR3: ASSIGTGGREKLF
V: TRBV5-4; J: TRBJ1-2; CDR3: ASTPSGRGPIGYT
V: TRBV11-3; J: TRBJ2-7; CDR3: ASSLGLGEQY
V: TRBV7-2; J: TRBJ1-5; CDR3: ASSLTPRTGVSNQPQH
V: TRBV7-2; J: TRBJ2-1; CDR3: ANQDNTGANEQF
V: TRBV18; J: TRBJ2-5; CDR3: ASSPLSSGEQETQY
V: TRBV19; J: TRBJ1-2; CDR3: ASSIDRRGYGYT
V: TRBV28; J: TRBJ1-1; CDR3: ASIPPGLQGSTEAF
V: TRBV7-2; J: TRBJ2-3; CDR3: ASSFSGRAWDTQY
V: TRBV4-3; J: TRBJ1-2; CDR3: ASSQVGTGNYGYT
V: TRBV6-1; J: TRBJ2-1; CDR3: ASKGTSGIDEQF
V: TRBV7-9; J: TRBJ2-2; CDR3: ASSYFGRDTGELF
V: TRBV27; J: TRBJ2-7; CDR3: ASSQKRAPFYEQY
V: TRBV18; J: TRBJ2-3; CDR3: ASSPIPVTDTQY
V: TRBV5-6; J: TRBJ2-1; CDR3: ASSTRRGGLNEQF
V: TRBV5-4; J: TRBJ2-7; CDR3: ASSLRLSSYEQY
V: TRBV28; J: TRBJ1-2; CDR3: ASSLPWVDRDGRGYGYT
V: TRBV28; J: TRBJ2-7; CDR3: ASRLWTGPPGEQY
V: TRBV29-1; J: TRBJ2-3; CDR3: SVDGGKGTDTQY
V: TRBV7-9; J: TRBJ2-7; CDR3: ASSPPRTGDYEQY
V: TRBV5-1; J: TRBJ1-2; CDR3: ASSSGTGGFYGYT
V: TRBV19; J: TRBJ1-5; CDR3: ASEDVGSNQPQH
V: TRBV9; J: TRBJ2-7; CDR3: ASSVGGGGHYEQY
V: TRBV4-3; J: TRBJ1-2; CDR3: ASSQVEQNYGYT
V: TRBV7-2; J: TRBJ1-5; CDR3: ASSLDPGQPQH
V: TRBV15; J: TRBJ2-1; CDR3: ATSTGYNEQF